The clone carrying this TCR beta chain has at least ten counts. The antigen is not known. Researchers made TCR beta libraries by using iRepertoire HTBI primers and running Arm-PCR on CDR3 regions. In TCRdb, the multiplex PCR reads were re-called with MiXCR into one record per CDR3 protein. The sample carries fewer than 600,000 distinct CDR3 sequences, 20% to 25% recorded once. This record comes from a study of regulatory T cells in long-lasting Graves disease. Findings and limits, study-wide: Persistent cases of Graves' showed reduced TCR diversity relative to newly diagnosed patients. Newly diagnosed patients shared about 950 public clonotypes; persistent patients shared a few thousand. Limited samples may have lowered accuracy.

Time point denoted: persistent/refractory GD, antithyroid drugs over 5 years with positive TRAb. Generation of the TCR library employed RNA extracted from PBMCs. Into tubes containing EDTA, approximately 8.9 milliliters of peripheral blood were drawn. The receptor was derived from a female donor with Graves disease. This material consisted of peripheral blood mononuclear cells (PBMCs), taken when the disease was refractory, from a patient treated with antithyroid drugs.

The CDR3 region has the DNA TGTGCCAGCAGCCAAGAGATCGGTGGCACTGAAGCTTTCTTT. It translates to CASSQEIGGTEAFF. The rearrangement joins TRBV3-1 to TRBJ1-1; D is undetermined. Trimming shortened V by 0 bases and J by 4 bases, and 9 bases separated the two germline ends. Germline V gives CDR1 LGHDT, CDR2 YNNKEL (reference sequence). This CDR3 has 14 residues.